The present entry profiles one T cell receptor beta chain with its context. These data are taken from a study of blood T cell repertoires in COVID-19. Produced via immunoSEQ multiplex PCR; TCRdb's table is partial and in-frame only. The sample includes around 230,000 clones, around 88% seen only once; the top ten take under 2.5%. The CDR3 spans 15 residues. Germline values: CDR1 SGHTA, CDR2 FQGNSA. V gave up 6 bases and J gave up 6 bases; unmatched junction bases: 7. The chain couples TRBV7-2 to TRBJ1-5, with 11 bases that match TRBD1. What was sequenced was PBMCs or T cells enriched from blood (not recorded which). The TCR was taken from a woman in her thirties or forties with acute COVID-19. The CDR3 nucleotides are TGTGCCAGCAGTTGGGGGGGGACAGGGGGTCAGCCCCAGCATTTT. Its protein product is CASSWGGTGGQPQHF.